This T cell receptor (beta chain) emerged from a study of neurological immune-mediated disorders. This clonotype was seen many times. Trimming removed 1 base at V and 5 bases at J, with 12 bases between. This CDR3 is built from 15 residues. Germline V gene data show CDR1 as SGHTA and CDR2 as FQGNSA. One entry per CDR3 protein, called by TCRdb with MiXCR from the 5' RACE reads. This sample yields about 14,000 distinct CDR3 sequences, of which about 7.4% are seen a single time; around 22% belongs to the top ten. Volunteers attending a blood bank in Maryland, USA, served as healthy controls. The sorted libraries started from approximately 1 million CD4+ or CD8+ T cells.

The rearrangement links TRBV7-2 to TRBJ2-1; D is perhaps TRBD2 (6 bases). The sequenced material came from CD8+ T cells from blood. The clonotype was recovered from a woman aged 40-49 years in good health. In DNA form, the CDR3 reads TGTGCCAGCAGCTTAGTGGCGTGGGGGGACAATGAGCAGTTCTTC. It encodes CASSLVAWGDNEQFF.